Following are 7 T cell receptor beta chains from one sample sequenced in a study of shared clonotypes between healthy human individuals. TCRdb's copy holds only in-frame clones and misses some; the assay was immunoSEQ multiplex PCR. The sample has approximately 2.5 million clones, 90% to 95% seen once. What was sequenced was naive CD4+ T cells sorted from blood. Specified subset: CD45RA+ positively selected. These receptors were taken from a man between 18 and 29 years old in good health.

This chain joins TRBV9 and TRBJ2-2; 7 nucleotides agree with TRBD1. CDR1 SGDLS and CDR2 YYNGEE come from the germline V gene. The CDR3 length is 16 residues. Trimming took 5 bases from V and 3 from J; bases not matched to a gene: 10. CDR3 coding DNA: TGTGCCAGCAGGGATGCCGCCACAGGGGACACCGGGGAGCTGTTTTTT. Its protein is CASRDAATGDTGELFF.

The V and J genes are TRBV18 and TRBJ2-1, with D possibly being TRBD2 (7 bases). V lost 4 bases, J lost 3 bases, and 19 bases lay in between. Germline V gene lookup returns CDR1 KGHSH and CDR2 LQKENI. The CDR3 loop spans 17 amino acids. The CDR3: CASSRTLRGALYNEQFF. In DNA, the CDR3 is TGTGCCAGCTCACGGACACTCCGGGGGGCACTCTACAATGAGCAGTTCTTC.

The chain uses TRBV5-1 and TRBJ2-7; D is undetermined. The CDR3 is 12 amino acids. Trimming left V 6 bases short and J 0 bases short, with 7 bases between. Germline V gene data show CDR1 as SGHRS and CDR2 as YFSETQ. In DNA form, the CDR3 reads TGCGCCAGCACTGGAAGCTCCTACGAGCAGTACTTC. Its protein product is CASTGSSYEQYF. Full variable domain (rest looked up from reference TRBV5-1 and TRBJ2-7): KAGVTQTPRYLIKTRGQQVTLSCSPISGHRSVSWYQQTPGQGLQFLFEYFSETQRNKGNFPGRFSGRQFSNSRSEMNVSTLELGDSALYLCASTGSSYEQYFGPGTRLTVT.

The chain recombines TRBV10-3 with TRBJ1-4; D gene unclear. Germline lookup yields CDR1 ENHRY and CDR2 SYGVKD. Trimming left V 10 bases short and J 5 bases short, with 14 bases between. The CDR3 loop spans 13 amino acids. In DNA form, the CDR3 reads TGTGCCACCAACTCCGGACCAAATGAAAAACTGTTTTTT. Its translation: CATNSGPNEKLFF.

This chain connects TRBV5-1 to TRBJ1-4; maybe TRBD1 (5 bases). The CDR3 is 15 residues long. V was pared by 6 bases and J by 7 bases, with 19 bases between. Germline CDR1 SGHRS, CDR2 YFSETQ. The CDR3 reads CASTPDPGVGEKLFF. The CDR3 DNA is TGCGCCAGCACGCCTGACCCGGGGGTGGGTGAAAAACTGTTTTTT.

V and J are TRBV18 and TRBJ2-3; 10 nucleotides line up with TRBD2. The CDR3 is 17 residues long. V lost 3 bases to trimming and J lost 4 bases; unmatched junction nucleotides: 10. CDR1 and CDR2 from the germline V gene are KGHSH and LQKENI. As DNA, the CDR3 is TGTGCCAGCTCACCCGGGAGCGGGGGGGCGAGCCCAGATACGCAGTATTTT. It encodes CASSPGSGGASPDTQYF.

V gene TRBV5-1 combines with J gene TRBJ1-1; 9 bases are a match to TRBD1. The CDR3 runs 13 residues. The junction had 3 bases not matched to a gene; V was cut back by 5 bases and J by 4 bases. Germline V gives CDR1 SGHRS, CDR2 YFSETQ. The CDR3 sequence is CASSGTGTTEAFF. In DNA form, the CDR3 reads TGCGCCAGCAGTGGGACAGGGACCACTGAAGCTTTCTTT.